Listed here is a single T cell receptor (beta chain). Its antigen is as yet unknown. This specimen comes from a study of breast tumors, draining lymph nodes, adjacent tissues. Broader study findings: Tumor and nontumor repertoires were significantly more similar in luminal-like than in basal-like breast cancer. Compared with lymph nodes, tumors were less diverse; compared with nontumor tissue, more.

Breast cancer patients provided tissue from their axillary draining lymph nodes. TCRdb fed the multiplex PCR reads into MiXCR, producing one record per CDR3 protein. The repertoire holds about 110,000 distinct CDR3 sequences, with more than 30% as singletons. There are 13 residues in the CDR3. Germline assignment: CDR1 DFQATT and CDR2 SNEGSKA (reference sequence). V was cut by 0 bases and J by 11 bases, with 13 bases left in between. The clonotype originates from a female donor with breast cancer. Some clones in this sample may be carry-over from other donors' samples. The chain couples TRBV20-1 to TRBJ2-2, with TRBD1 as a possible D gene (6 bases). Material for sequencing was axillary lymph node tissue. The CDR3 spells CSARERGTRELFF. The CDR3 DNA is TGCAGTGCTAGAGAGAGGGGGACCAGAGAGCTGTTTTTT.